This T cell receptor (beta chain) is drawn from a study of metastatic and nonmetastatic thyroid tumors. In the study overall: Thyroid patients, malignant and benign, had repertoires compared across blood and tumor or nodule tissue.

General study results and limits: According to reports, the diversity of TCR beta was significantly higher in malignant thyroid tumors than in benign nodules, and this held in both blood and tumor samples.

About this clone itself: The antigen remains undetermined.

TCRdb redid the clone calls on the PCR reads using MiXCR. Of 20,000 to 25,000 clones in the sample, approximately 30% were seen once. CDR1 SEHNR and CDR2 FQNEAQ come from the germline V gene (reference sequence). V was trimmed by 11 bases and J by 5 bases, leaving 21 bases between them. CDR3 length: 15 residues. Ahead of thyroid surgery, no patient had received treatment of any kind. This clonotype was sampled from a female donor with papillary thyroid cancer or a benign thyroid nodule (not recorded which). Some clones in this sample may be carry-over from other donors' samples. V is TRBV7-9 and J is TRBJ2-2; D is perhaps TRBD1 (6 bases). Input material: tumor tissue. CDR3: CAATSKGDGTGELFF. The CDR3 region has the DNA TGTGCCGCAACCTCTAAGGGGGATGGGACCGGGGAGCTGTTTTTT.